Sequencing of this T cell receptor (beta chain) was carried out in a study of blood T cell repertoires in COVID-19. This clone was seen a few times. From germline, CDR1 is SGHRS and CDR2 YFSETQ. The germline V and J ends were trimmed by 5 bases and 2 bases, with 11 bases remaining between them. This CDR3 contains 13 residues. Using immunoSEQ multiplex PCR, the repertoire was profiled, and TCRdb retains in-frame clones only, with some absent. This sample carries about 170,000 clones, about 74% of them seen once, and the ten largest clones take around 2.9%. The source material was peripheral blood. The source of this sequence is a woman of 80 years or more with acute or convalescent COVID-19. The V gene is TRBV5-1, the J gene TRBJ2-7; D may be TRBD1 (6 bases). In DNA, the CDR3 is TGCGCCAGCAGTTTCGACAGGACCTACGAGCAGTACTTC. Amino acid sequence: CASSFDRTYEQYF.